The sequence of this T cell receptor (beta chain) was determined in a study of shared clonotypes between healthy human individuals (dated by TCRdb to 2019 to 2021). Study-level background: Two women and three men aged 18 to 49 years were included in the cohort. Each donor's leukapheresis produced roughly between roughly 0.94 and 9.5 billion PBMCs. For each donor, three plates each were used for CD4 naive and CD4 memory, two plates were used for CD8 naive, and one plate was used for CD8 memory. Blood TCR repertoires of about five healthy adults were deeply sequenced to estimate repertoire size and the extent of clonotype sharing between individuals. Different laboratories and diverse techniques were used to prepare libraries and sequence TCR repertoires, to increase sequencing depth and limit assay-specific biases.

The full study reports these points: Based on pairwise subsampling, the degree of clonotype sharing among donors was expected to be affected by sequencing depth. Around 5% of naive CD4, 3.5% of naive CD8, 2.3% of memory CD4, and 0.4% of memory CD8 clonotypes were shared across a handful of donors. Because the study included only a small number of donors, the genetic and exposure-history diversity represented was limited. Even with the large sequencing depth, rarefaction of the sorted-subset datasets indicated that sequencing was incomplete. Compared with non-shared clonotypes, clonotypes shared by all four sorted-subset donors had higher generation probabilities. Naive subsets generally had larger estimated clonotype richness than memory subsets did. Only blood was sampled, and tissue TCR repertoires likely differ from those in blood.

Details on this clone: Its specific antigen is unknown. No much larger clone exists at a distance of one base, and base qualities are not known.

The donors were healthy, HIV-negative adults who had no recently reported acute infections or vaccinations. Every donor was a Caucasian adult living in Nashville, Tennessee, USA. CD4+ T cells were enriched by magnetic negative selection, after which naive cells were positively selected on CD45RA and the negative fraction was taken as the memory subset. Blood was obtained by leukapheresis, after which PBMCs were separated by Ficoll-Histopaque density gradient centrifugation and cryopreserved in liquid nitrogen vapor phase. Analytical flow cytometry was used to check the purity and quantity of every magnetically sorted T cell population. Genomic DNA was isolated from every sorted fraction and measured by UV absorbance on a Nanodrop 2000c. From cysteine to phenylalanine, the CDR3 is 13 amino acids long. Kept here is only the CDR3 DNA, which spans 39 bases and is read in frame from base 1. V is trimmed back by 8 bases and J by 3 bases, and the junction contains 7 bases that no gene match accounts for. The germline V gene provides CDR1 MNHNS and CDR2 SASEGT.

Using the deep immunoSEQ assay, TCR CDR3 regions were amplified from genomic DNA by multiplex PCR. For each cell subset, the extracted genomic DNA was distributed evenly across all wells of several immunoSEQ 96-well plates, and each plate served as one replicate. For sorted subsets, around 0.2 ug of genomic DNA, equivalent to 30,000 or so T cell genomes, went into each replicate PCR. Purified libraries were measured with a Qubit 3.0 fluorometer, size-checked on a Bioanalyzer 2100, and measured again with the KAPA Library Quantification kit. Every immunoSEQ 96-well plate was sequenced on a separate single-read 150-cycle Illumina NextSeq 550 flow cell. Turning to the authors' computational methods: Because the immunoSEQ output held only junctional sequences and lacked quality scores, the filtering could not match the filtering applied to full-length reads. To assign V/J genes and CDR3, sequences were annotated using PyIR, a Python wrapper for IgBLAST v1.9, with IMGT germline references. Any read was removed if the V/J assignment was weak (E-value above 1e-6), the CDR3 was missing, or the read contained stop codons, out-of-frame junctions, or ambiguous translated residues. V3J clonotypes were defined as sequences sharing an identical inferred V gene, J gene, and CDR3 amino acid sequence. Percentage overlap between repertoires was calculated by dividing the number of shared unique clonotypes by the size of the smaller repertoire. Richness of each repertoire was evaluated using RTK rarefaction, the Chao1 estimator, and Recon v2.1 estimates of unobserved clonotypes. For all TCRbeta clonotypes obtained by the gDNA method from a few donors, generation probabilities were computed with OLGA. TCRdb limited this immuneACCESS table to in-frame rearrangements with V and J called. A share of clones is missing; checked studies link under half to unresolved V genes, and the rest is unexplained. From that table come the V and J calls and clone size; the DNA was used to work out D and trimming. For this sample there are roughly 1.5 million clones; 95% to 99% appear just once. The top ten clones comprise roughly 0.42% of the sample.

The receptor's source is a young man in good health. The sample consisted of naive CD4+ T cells sorted from blood. Interpreted using the paper, the cell subset or site label stands for: CD45RA+ positively selected. The chain employs TRBV6-1 and TRBJ2-7; TRBD1 aligns with 7 central bases. The nucleotide sequence reads as follows: TGTGCCAGCGGGACAGTTGGAGGCTACGAGCAGTACTTC. Its translation reads: CASGTVGGYEQYF.